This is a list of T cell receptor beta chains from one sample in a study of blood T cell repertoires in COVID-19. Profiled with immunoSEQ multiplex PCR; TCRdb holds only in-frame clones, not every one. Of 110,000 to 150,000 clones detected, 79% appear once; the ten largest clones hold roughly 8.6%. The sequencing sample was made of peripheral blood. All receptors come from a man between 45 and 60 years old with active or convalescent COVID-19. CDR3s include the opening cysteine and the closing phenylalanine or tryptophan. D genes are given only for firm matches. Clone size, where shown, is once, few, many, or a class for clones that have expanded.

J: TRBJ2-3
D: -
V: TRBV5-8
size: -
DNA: TGCGCCAGCAGCGTGGACCACTCTAGCACAGATACGCGGTATTTT
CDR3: CASSVDHSSTDTRYF

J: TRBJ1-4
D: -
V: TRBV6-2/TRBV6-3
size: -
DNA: TGTGCCAGCAGCCCGGTTGGGGGCTCTGATGAAAAACTGTTTTTT
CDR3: CASSPVGGSDEKLFF

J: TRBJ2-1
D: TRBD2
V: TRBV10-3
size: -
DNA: TGTGCCATCAGCCCGACTGCTCGACTAGCGGGAGTGGACAATGAGCAGTTCTTC
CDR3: CAISPTARLAGVDNEQFF

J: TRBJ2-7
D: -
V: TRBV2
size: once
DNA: TGTGCCAGCAATTACGCGCGGGACTCCTACGAGCAGTACTTC
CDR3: CASNYARDSYEQYF

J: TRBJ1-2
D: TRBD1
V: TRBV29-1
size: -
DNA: TGCAGCGCACCGGGACAGGGGTATGGCTACACCTTC
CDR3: CSAPGQGYGYTF

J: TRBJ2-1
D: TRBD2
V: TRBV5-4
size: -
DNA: TGTGCCAGCAGCTTGAGACTAGCGGGAGGGGAGCAGTTCTTC
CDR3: CASSLRLAGGEQFF

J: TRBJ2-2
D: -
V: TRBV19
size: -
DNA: TGTGCCAGTTCCGGGTGGATCGAGCTGTTTTTT
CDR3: CASSGWIELFF

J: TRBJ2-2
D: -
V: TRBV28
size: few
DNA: TGTGCCAGCAGTTTATACGGGAACACCGGGGAGCTGTTTTTT
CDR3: CASSLYGNTGELFF

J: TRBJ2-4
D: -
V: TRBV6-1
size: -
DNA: TGTGCCAGCAGTGAAAGTTCGGACAGCAAAAACATTCAGTACTTC
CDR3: CASSESSDSKNIQYF

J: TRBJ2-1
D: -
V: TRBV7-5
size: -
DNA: TGTGTCAGAAGCTTAGAAGGGACTAGCGGGTACAATGAGCAGTTCTTC
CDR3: CVRSLEGTSGYNEQFF

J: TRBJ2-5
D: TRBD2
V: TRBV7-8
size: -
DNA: TGTGCCAGCACCACGGGACTAGCGGGAGTAGGGGAGACCCAGTACTTC
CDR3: CASTTGLAGVGETQYF

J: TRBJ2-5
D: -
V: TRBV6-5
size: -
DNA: TGTGCCAGCACGAATTCCGGAGGTGAGACCCAGTACTTC
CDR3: CASTNSGGETQYF

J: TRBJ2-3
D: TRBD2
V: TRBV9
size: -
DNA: TGTGCCAGCAGCGTAGGGACTAGCGGATTCACAGATACGCAGTATTTT
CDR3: CASSVGTSGFTDTQYF

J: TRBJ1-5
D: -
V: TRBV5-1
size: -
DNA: TGCGCCAGCAGCTTGGGCCCGGGGAGCAATCAGCCCCAGCATTTT
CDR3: CASSLGPGSNQPQHF

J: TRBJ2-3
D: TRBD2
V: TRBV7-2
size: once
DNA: TGTGCCAGCAGCTTAGGTCTAGCGGGAGATACGCAGTATTTT
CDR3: CASSLGLAGDTQYF

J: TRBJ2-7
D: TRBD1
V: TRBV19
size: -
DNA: TGTGCCAGTAGTTTTTCGACAGGGGGCGGCTACGAGCAGTACTTC
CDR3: CASSFSTGGGYEQYF

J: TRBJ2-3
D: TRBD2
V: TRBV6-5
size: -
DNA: TGTGCCGGCCTTCTAGCGGGGCTTAGCACAGATACGCAGTATTTT
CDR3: CAGLLAGLSTDTQYF

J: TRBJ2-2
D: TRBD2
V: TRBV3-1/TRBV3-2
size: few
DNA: TGTGCCAGCAGCCAAGAGGATGGGGCGGGAGTGAGAACCGGGGAGCTGTTTTTT
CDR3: CASSQEDGAGVRTGELFF

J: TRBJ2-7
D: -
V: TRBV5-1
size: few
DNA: TGCGCCAGCAGCACCGGACTATCCTACGAGCAGTACTTC
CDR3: CASSTGLSYEQYF

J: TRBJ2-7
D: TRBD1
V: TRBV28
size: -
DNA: TGTGCCAGCAGTTTATTCCCGGGACAGGCCTCTGGCTTC
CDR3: CASSLFPGQASGF

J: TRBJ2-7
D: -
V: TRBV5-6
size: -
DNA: TGTGCCAGCAGCTTGGTGTCTCTTAGCTCCTACGAGCAGTACTTC
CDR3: CASSLVSLSSYEQYF

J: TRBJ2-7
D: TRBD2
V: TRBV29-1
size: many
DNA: TGCAGCTTTTTCGGGGGGGTTGACGTTCACGAGCAGTACTTC
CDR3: CSFFGGVDVHEQYF

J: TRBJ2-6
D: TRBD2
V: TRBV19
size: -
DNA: TGTGCCAGTAGTATGGTAGCGGGAGCTGGGGCCAACGTCCTGACTTTC
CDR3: CASSMVAGAGANVLTF

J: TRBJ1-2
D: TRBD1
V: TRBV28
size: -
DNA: TGTGCCAGCAGTTTATTATCGGGACAGGGCCTCTATGGCTACACCTTC
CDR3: CASSLLSGQGLYGYTF

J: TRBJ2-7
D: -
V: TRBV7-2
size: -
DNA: TGTGCCAGCAGCTTAAGATGGTCGGGCGGGATAGGGGAGCAGTACTTC
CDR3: CASSLRWSGGIGEQYF

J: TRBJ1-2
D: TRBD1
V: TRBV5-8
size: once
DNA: TGTGCCAGCAGCTTGGTGGGACAGCCCTATGGCTACACCTTC
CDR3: CASSLVGQPYGYTF